The 12 T cell receptor beta chains given below trace back to one sample, sequenced in a study of shared clonotypes between healthy human individuals. The assay was immunoSEQ multiplex PCR, and TCRdb's table has in-frame clones only and misses some. The data hold some 1 million clones, with 65% to 80% observed a single time. Sequences were obtained from memory CD4+ T cells sorted from blood. The subset here: CD45RA-negative fraction. The receptors come from a man aged 18 to 30 in good health.

Regarding this clone: Since a far larger clone is one base different, this is likely a read error. The chain links TRBV13 to TRBJ1-6, with 12 bases lining up with TRBD1. The V segment lost 3 bases and the J segment 9 bases; nucleotides outside the gene matches: 0. The CDR3 runs 14 residues. The germline V gene encodes CDR1 PRHDT and CDR2 FYEKMQ (reference sequence). The CDR3, as DNA: TGTGCCAGCAGCTTGGGACAGGGGGCTTCACCCCTCCACTTT. It is translated as CASSLGQGASPLHF.

This clone was seen just once. The V gene is TRBV7-6, the J gene TRBJ2-7, with D perhaps matching TRBD1 or TRBD2 (5 bases each). Germline V gene sequence: CDR1 SGHVS, CDR2 FNYEAQ. V dropped 5 bases and J dropped 0 bases, with 11 bases sitting between them. The CDR3 consists of 14 residues. CDR3 amino acids: CASSARDGSYEQYF. The CDR3 nucleotides are TGTGCCAGCAGCGCCCGGGACGGCTCCTACGAGCAGTACTTC.

The chain has TRBV18 and TRBJ2-2, with a tentative D call TRBD1 (6 bases). CDR3 length: 16 amino acids. CDR1 is KGHSH and CDR2 is LQKENI in the germline V gene. Trimming took off 3 bases at V and 1 base at J, with 12 bases between the two ends. CDR3 nucleotides: TGTGCCAGCTCACCGGGCGGCAGGGGGAACACCGGGGAGCTGTTTTTT. Protein sequence: CASSPGGRGNTGELFF.

The chain carries TRBV28 and TRBJ1-2; TRBD1 aligns across 10 bases. In germline, CDR1 is MDHEN, CDR2 SYDVKM. Trimming at V came to 5 bases and at J to 2 bases, leaving 14 bases not matched to a gene. The CDR3 runs to 18 residues. CDR3 sequence reads: CASSPWGGTGASNYGYTF. Written as DNA, the CDR3 is TGTGCCAGCAGTCCATGGGGGGGGACAGGGGCTTCAAACTATGGCTACACCTTC.

This chain uses TRBV7-2 with TRBJ2-3; a weak D match, TRBD2 (5 bases). In germline, CDR1 is SGHTA, CDR2 FQGNSA. The ends were cut back, 3 bases at V and 2 bases at J, with 12 bases in the middle. This CDR3 comprises 15 residues. The CDR3 region is CASSFESGYTDTQYF. The CDR3 region has the DNA TGTGCCAGCAGCTTCGAGAGCGGCTACACAGATACGCAGTATTTT. The whole variable domain, filled in from reference TRBV7-2 and TRBJ2-3, reads GAGVSQSPSNKVTEKGKDVELRCDPISGHTALYWYRQSLGQGLEFLIYFQGNSAPDKSGLPSDRFSAERTGGSVSTLTIQRTQQEDSAVYLCASSFESGYTDTQYFGPGTRLTVL.

The chain joins TRBV6-6 to TRBJ1-5; weak D call: TRBD1 (5 bases). The CDR3 is 14 amino acids. Germline CDR1 and CDR2: MNHNY and SVGAGI (reference sequence). V was shortened by 9 bases and J by 7 bases, with 19 bases between the two germline ends. The CDR3: CASRGDGPRQPQHF. CDR3 DNA sequence: TGTGCCAGTAGGGGCGACGGCCCCCGGCAGCCCCAGCATTTT.

About this clone itself: Different DNA sequences within this sample yield the same CDR3. The chain has TRBV5-1 and TRBJ2-2, with D maybe TRBD1 (6 bases). Trimming pared 0 bases from V and 0 bases from J, leaving 9 bases between. CDR1 is SGHRS, CDR2 YFSETQ, per germline. This CDR3 region has 16 residues. This CDR3 reads CASSLGQAANTGELFF. The CDR3 DNA follows: TGCGCCAGCAGCTTGGGACAGGCAGCGAACACCGGGGAGCTGTTTTTT. The whole variable domain, remainder taken from reference TRBV5-1 and TRBJ2-2, is KAGVTQTPRYLIKTRGQQVTLSCSPISGHRSVSWYQQTPGQGLQFLFEYFSETQRNKGNFPGRFSGRQFSNSRSEMNVSTLELGDSALYLCASSLGQAANTGELFFGEGSRLTVL.

The gene calls are TRBV5-5 and TRBJ2-4; a weak D match, TRBD1 (5 bases). Trimming took 2 bases from V and 1 from J, leaving 10 bases between them. The CDR3 consists of 15 residues. Germline-derived CDR1 and CDR2 are SGHKS and YYEKEE (reference sequence). CDR3 amino acids: CASSFLSGAKNIQYF. As DNA, the CDR3 is TGTGCCAGCAGCTTCCTATCAGGGGCCAAAAACATTCAGTACTTC.

About this clone: A read error may produce the germline difference seen at one junction end. J is TRBJ2-1 and V is TRBV7-8; 12 nucleotides agree with TRBD2. The CDR3 has 13 residues. The germline gives CDR1 SGHVS, CDR2 FQNEAQ. In DNA form, the CDR3 reads TGTGCCAGCAGCTTAGGACTAGCGGGAGAGAGGCTCTTC. Translating it yields CASSLGLAGERLF.

This clone was recorded only once. V usage is TRBV4-1 and J usage is TRBJ2-7; 10 nucleotides align to TRBD2. J lost 4 bases, V lost 1 base, and 4 bases had no gene match. Germline assignment: CDR1 MGHRA and CDR2 YSYEKL. The CDR3 runs to 15 residues. CDR3 in amino acids: CASSQVPSGGYEQYF. The CDR3 DNA is TGCGCCAGCAGCCAAGTGCCTAGCGGGGGATACGAGCAGTACTTC.

The V and J genes are TRBV30 and TRBJ1-1; no clear D gene. The CDR3 consists of 14 residues. Trimming stripped 0 bases from V and 0 bases from J, with 8 bases between. CDR1 is GTSNPN, CDR2 SVGIG, per germline (reference sequence). CDR3 loop: CAWSVGGMNTEAFF. CDR3 in DNA: TGTGCCTGGAGTGTAGGTGGTATGAACACTGAAGCTTTCTTT.

The V and J genes are TRBV9 and TRBJ2-7; TRBD2 matches at 13 bases. The CDR3 runs to 15 residues. The germline CDR1 and CDR2 sequences are SGDLS and YYNGEE. The ends lost 4 bases at V and 6 bases at J; junction bases unmatched: 7. CDR3 sequence reads: CASSSQGTSGIEQYF. For the CDR3, the DNA is TGTGCCAGCAGCTCACAAGGGACTAGCGGGATCGAGCAGTACTTC.